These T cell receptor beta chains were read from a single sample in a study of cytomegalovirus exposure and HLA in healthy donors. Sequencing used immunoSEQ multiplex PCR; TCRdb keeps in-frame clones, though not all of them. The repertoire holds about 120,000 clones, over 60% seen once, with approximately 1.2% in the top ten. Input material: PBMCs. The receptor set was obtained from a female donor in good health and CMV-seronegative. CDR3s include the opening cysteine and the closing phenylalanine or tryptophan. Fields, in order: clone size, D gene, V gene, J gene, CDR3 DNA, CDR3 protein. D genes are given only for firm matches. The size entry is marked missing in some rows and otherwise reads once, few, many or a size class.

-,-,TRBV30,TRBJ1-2,TGTGCCTGGAACTTAGGTGGAGGCTATGGCTACACCTTC,CAWNLGGGYGYTF
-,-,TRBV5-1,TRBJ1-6,TGCGCCAGCAGCTTGGAAGGCAGGGGATTTCGGTCACCCCTCCACTTT,CASSLEGRGFRSPLHF
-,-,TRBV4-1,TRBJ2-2,TGCGCCAGCAGCCAAGGTCTAAGAGGTCACGGGGAGCTGTTTTTT,CASSQGLRGHGELFF
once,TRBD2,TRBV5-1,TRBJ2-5,TGCGCCAGCACCCCCGGGGGGGCTTGGCGGGGGTACCAAGAGACCCAGTACTTC,CASTPGGAWRGYQETQYF
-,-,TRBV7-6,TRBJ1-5,TGTGCCAGCAGCTTAGAGCCCCCGGACACCTATAGCAATCAGCCCCAGCATTTT,CASSLEPPDTYSNQPQHF
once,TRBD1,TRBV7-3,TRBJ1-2,TGTGCCAGCAGCCCCCAGGGACAGCTTGGCTACACCTTC,CASSPQGQLGYTF
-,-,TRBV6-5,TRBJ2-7,TGTGCCAGCAACCAGCAGGGGACCTACGAGCAGTACTTC,CASNQQGTYEQYF
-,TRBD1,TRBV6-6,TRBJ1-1,TGTGCCAGCAGTCTCCATTCGGGACAGCCATTGCTGGAAGCTTTCTTT,CASSLHSGQPLLEAFF
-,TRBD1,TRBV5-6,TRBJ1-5,TGTGCCAGCACCTTTGACAGGGGTAGCAATCAGCCCCAGCATTTT,CASTFDRGSNQPQHF
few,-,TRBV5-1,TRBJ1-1,TGCGCCAGCAGCTTGGGTCAGGCCGGCACTGAAGCTTTCTTT,CASSLGQAGTEAFF
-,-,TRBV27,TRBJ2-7,TGTGCCAGCAGTTTGAAAGGTAGCGAGGGCGAGCAGTACTTC,CASSLKGSEGEQYF
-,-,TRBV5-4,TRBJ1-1,TGTGCCAGCAGCGAACTCATGAACACTGAAGCTTTCTTT,CASSELMNTEAFF
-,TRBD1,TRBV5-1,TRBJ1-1,TGCGCCAGCAGCCCCAGGACAGGGATGAACACTGAAGCTTTCTTT,CASSPRTGMNTEAFF
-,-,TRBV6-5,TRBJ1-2,TGTGCCAGCAGTACATTCAGAGGAGGTTATGGCTACACCTTC,CASSTFRGGYGYTF
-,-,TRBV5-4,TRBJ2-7,TGTGCCAGCAGCTTGACTTCGGGTCCTAGCCACGAGCAGTACTTC,CASSLTSGPSHEQYF
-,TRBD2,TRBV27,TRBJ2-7,TGTGCCAGCAGTTTAGAGGGCGGGAGGGGCGACGAGCAGTACTTC,CASSLEGGRGDEQYF
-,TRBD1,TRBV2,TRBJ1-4,TGTGCCTCCCGGGACAGGGGAGGTTTTGGCACTAATGAAAAACTGTTTTTT,CASRDRGGFGTNEKLFF
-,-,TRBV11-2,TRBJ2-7,TGTGCCAGCAGCTTCTTCCCGGGTGAAGTGCAGTACTTC,CASSFFPGEVQYF
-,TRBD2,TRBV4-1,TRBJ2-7,TGCGCCAGCAGCCGAGGACCCGGGGGGTCCTACGAGCAGTACTTC,CASSRGPGGSYEQYF
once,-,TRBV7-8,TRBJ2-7,TGTGCCAGCAGCCTCCGGCGCGGCTACGAGCAGTACTTC,CASSLRRGYEQYF
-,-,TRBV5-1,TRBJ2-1,TGCGCCAGCAGCCCCACGGCAGGGTCAGCCTACAATGAGCAGTTCTTC,CASSPTAGSAYNEQFF
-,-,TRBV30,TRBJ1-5,TGTGCCTGGAGTGACGACACGAATCAGCCCCAGCATTTT,CAWSDDTNQPQHF
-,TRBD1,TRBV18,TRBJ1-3,TGTGCCAGCTCAACGCAGACAGGGGGAGGAAACACCATATATTTT,CASSTQTGGGNTIYF
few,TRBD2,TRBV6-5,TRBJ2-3,TGTGCCAGCAGTCCGGGGGGAGTAAGCACAGATACGCAGTATTTT,CASSPGGVSTDTQYF
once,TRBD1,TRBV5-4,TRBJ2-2,TGTGCCAGCAGCTTGCTGACAGGGGGCACCGGGGAGCTGTTTTTT,CASSLLTGGTGELFF
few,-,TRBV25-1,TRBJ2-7,TGTGCCAGCAGGGGTAGGGACAACTCCTACGAGCAGTACTTC,CASRGRDNSYEQYF
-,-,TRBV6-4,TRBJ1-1,TGTGCCAGCAGTGCGGTGGCCGGACTGGGCACTGAAGCTTTCTTT,CASSAVAGLGTEAFF
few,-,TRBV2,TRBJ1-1,TGTGCCAGCAGGACAGTCGAAGCTTTCTTT,CASRTVEAFF
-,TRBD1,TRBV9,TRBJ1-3,TGTGCCAGCAGCGTCGAGACAGGGTTCACTGGAAACACCATATATTTT,CASSVETGFTGNTIYF
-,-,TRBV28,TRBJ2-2,TGTGCCAGCACCCTCGGACTCGGGGAGCTGTTTTTT,CASTLGLGELFF
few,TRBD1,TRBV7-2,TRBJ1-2,TGTGCCAGCAGCTCGGACAGGGGGCTGTATGGCTACACCTTC,CASSSDRGLYGYTF
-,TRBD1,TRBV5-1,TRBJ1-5,TGCGCCAGCAGCCTAGGGGGCTCGGCAGGCAATCAGCCCCAGCATTTT,CASSLGGSAGNQPQHF
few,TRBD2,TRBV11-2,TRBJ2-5,TGTGCCAGCAGCCCCCAGGGACTAGCGGGAGCAGAGACCCAGTACTTC,CASSPQGLAGAETQYF
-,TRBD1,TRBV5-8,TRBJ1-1,TGTGCCAGCAGCTACACCGGGACAGGGGTGCCGCGCGCTTTCTTT,CASSYTGTGVPRAFF
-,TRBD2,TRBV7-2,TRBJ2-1,TGTGCCAGCAGCTTATTGACGGGGACTAGCGGGAGGGAGTGGTTCTTC,CASSLLTGTSGREWFF
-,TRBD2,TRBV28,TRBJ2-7,TGTGCCAGCAGTTTGGAGTCTCCGGGGGGCTACGAGCAGTACTTC,CASSLESPGGYEQYF
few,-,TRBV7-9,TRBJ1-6,TGTGCCAGCAGCATAGAACAGTATAATTCACCCCTCCACTTT,CASSIEQYNSPLHF
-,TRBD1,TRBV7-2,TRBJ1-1,TGTGCCAGCAGCCCTGACAGGGGGCGATTTGAAGCTTTCTTT,CASSPDRGRFEAFF
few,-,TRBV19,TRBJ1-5,TGTGCCAGTAGTATGGAGGGACGGAGAAATCAGCCCCAGCATTTT,CASSMEGRRNQPQHF
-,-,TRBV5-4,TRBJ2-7,TGTGCCAGCAGCTTGGATGCCAGATCGGGGGAGCAGTACTTC,CASSLDARSGEQYF
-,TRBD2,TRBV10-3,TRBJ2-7,TGTGCCATCAGAGATCTCGGACTAGCGAACTCCTACGAGCAGTACTTC,CAIRDLGLANSYEQYF